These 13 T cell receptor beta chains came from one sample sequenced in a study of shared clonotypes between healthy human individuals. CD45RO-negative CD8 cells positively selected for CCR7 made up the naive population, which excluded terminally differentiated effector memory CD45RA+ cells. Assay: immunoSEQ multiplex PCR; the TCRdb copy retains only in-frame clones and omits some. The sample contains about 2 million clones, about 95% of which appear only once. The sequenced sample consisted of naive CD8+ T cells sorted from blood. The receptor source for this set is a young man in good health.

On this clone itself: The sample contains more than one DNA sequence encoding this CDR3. The CDR3 region has the DNA TGTGCCAGCAGTTACGGGGGGGCCGATGAAAAACTGTTTTTT. This codes for CASSYGGADEKLFF. The chain carries TRBV6-5 and TRBJ1-4, with D perhaps TRBD1 (6 bases). Germline CDR1 and CDR2: MNHEY and SVGAGI. Trimming pared 2 bases from V and 6 bases from J, leaving 10 bases between. The CDR3 extends over 14 amino acids.

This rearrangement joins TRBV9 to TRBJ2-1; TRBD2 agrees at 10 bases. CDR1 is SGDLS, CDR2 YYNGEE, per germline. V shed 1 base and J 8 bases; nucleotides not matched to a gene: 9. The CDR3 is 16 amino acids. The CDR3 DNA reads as TGTGCCAGCAGCGTACTAGCGGGGGTGTATGAGGATGAGCAGTTCTTC. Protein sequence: CASSVLAGVYEDEQFF.

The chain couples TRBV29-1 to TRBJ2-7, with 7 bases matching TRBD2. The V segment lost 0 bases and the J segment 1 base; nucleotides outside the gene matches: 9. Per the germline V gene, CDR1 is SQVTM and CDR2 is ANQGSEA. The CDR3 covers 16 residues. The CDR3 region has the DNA TGCAGCGTTGAAGATCAATCCCCGGGAGGTTCCTACGAGCAGTACTTC. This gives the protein CSVEDQSPGGSYEQYF.

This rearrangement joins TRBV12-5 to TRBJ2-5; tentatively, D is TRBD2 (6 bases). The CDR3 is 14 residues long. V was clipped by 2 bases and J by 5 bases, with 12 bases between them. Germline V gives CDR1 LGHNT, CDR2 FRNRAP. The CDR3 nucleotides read TGTGCTAGTGGTTTGACGGGAGTCTTGGAGACCCAGTACTTC. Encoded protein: CASGLTGVLETQYF.

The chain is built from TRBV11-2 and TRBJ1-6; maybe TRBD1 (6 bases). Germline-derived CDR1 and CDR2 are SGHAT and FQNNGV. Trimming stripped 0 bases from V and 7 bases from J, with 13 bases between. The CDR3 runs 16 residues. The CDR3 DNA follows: TGTGCCAGCAGCTTAGATAGTGGGGGCAGAAATTCACCCCTCCACTTT. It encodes CASSLDSGGRNSPLHF.

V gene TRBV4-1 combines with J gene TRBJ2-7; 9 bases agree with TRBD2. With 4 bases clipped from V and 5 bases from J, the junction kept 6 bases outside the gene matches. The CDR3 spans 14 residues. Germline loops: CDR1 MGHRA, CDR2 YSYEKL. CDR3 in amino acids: CASSRGGRADEQYF. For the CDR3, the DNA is TGCGCCAGCAGCCGGGGCGGGAGGGCCGACGAGCAGTACTTC.

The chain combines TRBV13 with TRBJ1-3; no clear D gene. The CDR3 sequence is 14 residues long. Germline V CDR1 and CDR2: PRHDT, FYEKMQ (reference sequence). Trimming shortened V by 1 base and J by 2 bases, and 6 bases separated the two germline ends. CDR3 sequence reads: CASSLAIPGNTIYF. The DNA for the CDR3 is TGTGCCAGCAGCTTAGCCATCCCTGGAAACACCATATATTTT.

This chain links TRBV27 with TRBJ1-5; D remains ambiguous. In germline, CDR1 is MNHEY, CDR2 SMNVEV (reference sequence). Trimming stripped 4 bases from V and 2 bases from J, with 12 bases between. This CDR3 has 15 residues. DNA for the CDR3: TGTGCCAGCAGTTCAAGTAGGAGTGGCAATCAGCCCCAGCATTTT. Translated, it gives CASSSSRSGNQPQHF.

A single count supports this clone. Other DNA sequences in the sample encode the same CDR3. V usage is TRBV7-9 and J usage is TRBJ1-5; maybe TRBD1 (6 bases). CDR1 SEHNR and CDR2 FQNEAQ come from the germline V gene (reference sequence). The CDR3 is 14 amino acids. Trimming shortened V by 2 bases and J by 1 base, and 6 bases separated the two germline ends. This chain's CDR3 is CASSLTGSNQPQHF. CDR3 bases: TGTGCCAGCAGCTTAACAGGGAGCAATCAGCCCCAGCATTTT.

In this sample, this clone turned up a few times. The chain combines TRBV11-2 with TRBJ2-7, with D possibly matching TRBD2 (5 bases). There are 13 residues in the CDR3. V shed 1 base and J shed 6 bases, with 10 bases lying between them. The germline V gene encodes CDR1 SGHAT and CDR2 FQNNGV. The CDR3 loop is CASSLVLEGEQYF. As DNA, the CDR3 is TGTGCCAGCAGCTTAGTCTTAGAGGGCGAGCAGTACTTC.

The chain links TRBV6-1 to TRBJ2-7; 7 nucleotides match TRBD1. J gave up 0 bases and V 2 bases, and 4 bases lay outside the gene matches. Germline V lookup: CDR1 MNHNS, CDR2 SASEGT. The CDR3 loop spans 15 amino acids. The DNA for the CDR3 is TGTGCCAGCAGTGAACTGGGGACAGACTCCTACGAGCAGTACTTC. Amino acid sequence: CASSELGTDSYEQYF.

CDR3 residues: CASSWGQDEQYF. In DNA form, the CDR3 reads TGTGCCAGCAGCTGGGGACAGGACGAGCAGTACTTC. The chain combines TRBV7-9 with TRBJ2-7; 8 bases agree with TRBD1. The CDR3 has 12 residues. J gave up 5 bases and V 4 bases, and 1 base lay outside the gene matches. CDR1 and CDR2 (germline): SEHNR, FQNEAQ (reference sequence).

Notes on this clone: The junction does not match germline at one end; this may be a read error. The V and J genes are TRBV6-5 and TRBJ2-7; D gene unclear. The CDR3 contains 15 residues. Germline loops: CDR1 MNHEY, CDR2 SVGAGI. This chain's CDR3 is CASSYYTDGAYEQYF. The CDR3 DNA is TGTGCCAGCAGCTACTACACGGACGGAGCCTACGAGCAGTACTTC.